These T cell receptor beta chains were read from a single sample in a study of cytomegalovirus exposure and HLA in healthy donors. The repertoire was sequenced with immunoSEQ multiplex PCR; TCRdb's copy has only in-frame clones and lacks some. The repertoire includes 220,000 or so clones, roughly four fifths of them detected once, and around 2.7% sits in the top ten. Sequencing used PBMCs. The receptors shown here come from a woman between 40 and 50 years old in good health and CMV-seronegative. The CDR3 runs from the conserved cysteine through the conserved F or W.

j_gene | v_gene | CDR3aa
TRBJ1-5 | TRBV27 | CASSGTDSSNQPQHF
TRBJ2-1 | TRBV6-6 | CASTPLSGNEQFF
TRBJ1-1 | TRBV6-5 | CASSLLGTVNTEAFF
TRBJ2-1 | TRBV7-2 | CASGLWTSGTNEQFF
TRBJ2-2 | TRBV4-1 | CASSQDPWGLAGNTGELFF
TRBJ2-4 | TRBV7-3 | CASSPGEGNIQYF
TRBJ2-1 | TRBV11-2 | CASSRHLNNEQFF
TRBJ1-5 | TRBV1 | CTSSCRWPNRPSRDQPQHF
TRBJ2-1 | TRBV6-6 | CASRVTSGRLGNEQFF
TRBJ1-2 | TRBV18 | CASSPPGTGLYYGYTF
TRBJ1-5 | TRBV19 | CASSIQGQGAYQPQHF
TRBJ2-1 | TRBV7-9 | CASSSAGASYNEQFF
TRBJ2-3 | TRBV5-4 | CASRRGGENTDTQYF
TRBJ1-1 | TRBV28 | CASSSLTEAFF
TRBJ2-7 | TRBV7-2 | CASSSQGYEQYF
TRBJ2-3 | TRBV5-4 | CASSLAGGSSDTQYF
TRBJ2-7 | TRBV5-6 | CASRTRGRGYEQYF
TRBJ2-1 | TRBV5-1 | CASSFVGGTYNEQFF
TRBJ1-3 | TRBV7-8 | CASSLDSGNTIYF
TRBJ1-4 | TRBV2 | CASSARPPGRTNEKLFF
TRBJ2-7 | TRBV27 | CASSLRGRYEQYF
TRBJ1-5 | TRBV19 | CASSRTGGKNQPQHF
TRBJ1-1 | TRBV5-4 | CASSPGTGGTEAFF
TRBJ1-5 | TRBV4-1 | CASSPHKMAGGQPQHF
TRBJ1-2 | TRBV5-1 | CASSVQGYGYTF
TRBJ2-3 | TRBV7-9 | CASSSYSGINTDTQYF
TRBJ1-4 | TRBV30 | CASGQGGVTNEKLFF
TRBJ1-1 | TRBV5-1 | CASSPSTGNTEAFF
TRBJ2-3 | TRBV19 | CASSATGQGFTDTQYF
TRBJ2-7 | TRBV9 | CASTRDSLAEQYF
TRBJ2-7 | TRBV10-1 | CASSDDSYEQYF
TRBJ1-2 | TRBV5-1 | CASSWEGQAYGYTF
TRBJ1-1 | TRBV5-4 | CASSLGPGTEAFF
TRBJ2-1 | TRBV14 | CASSQARDRGNEQFF
TRBJ1-1 | TRBV30 | CAWTQGRTEAFF
TRBJ1-1 | TRBV18 | CASSPQGTALEAFF
TRBJ2-7 | TRBV27 | CASSLSSGLISYEQYF
TRBJ1-2 | TRBV15 | CATSRYEPGQGVYGYTF
TRBJ2-1 | TRBV19 | CASKREGLTEQFF
TRBJ1-5 | TRBV6-5 | CASSYSGQKNQPQHF
TRBJ1-1 | TRBV19 | CAASRGNTEAFF
TRBJ1-5 | TRBV6-1 | CASSEAHPGGTPGWFIINQPQHF
TRBJ1-2 | TRBV2 | CASTAGQGHYGYTF
TRBJ2-1 | TRBV5-1 | CASSELGLAQNEQFF
TRBJ2-7 | TRBV7-9 | CASSPTGEQYF
TRBJ2-5 | TRBV2 | CASSGRAGVETQYF
TRBJ2-5 | TRBV7-2 | CASSLGLAGSQETQYF
TRBJ1-5 | TRBV2 | CASSGVGTGNQPQHF
TRBJ1-5 | TRBV6-6 | CASSYRDRGRPQHF
TRBJ2-2 | TRBV5-1 | CASSLVRGQSTGELFF
TRBJ2-7 | TRBV7-2 | CASRRTGTSGLYEQYF
TRBJ1-6 | TRBV5-1 | CASSKAGFHNSPLHF